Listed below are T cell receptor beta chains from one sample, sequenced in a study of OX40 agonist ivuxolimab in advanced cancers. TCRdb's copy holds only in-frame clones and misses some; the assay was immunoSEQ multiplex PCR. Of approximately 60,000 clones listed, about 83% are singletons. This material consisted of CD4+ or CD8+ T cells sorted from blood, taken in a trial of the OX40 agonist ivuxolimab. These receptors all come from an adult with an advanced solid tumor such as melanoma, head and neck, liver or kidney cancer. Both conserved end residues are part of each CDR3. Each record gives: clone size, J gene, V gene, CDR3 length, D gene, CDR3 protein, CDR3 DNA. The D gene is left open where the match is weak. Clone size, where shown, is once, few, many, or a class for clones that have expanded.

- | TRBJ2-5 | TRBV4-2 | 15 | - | CASSQEGQGGETQYF | TGTGCCAGCAGCCAAGAGGGGCAGGGTGGAGAGACCCAGTACTTC
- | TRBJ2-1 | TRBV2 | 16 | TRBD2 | CASVKREGSSYNEQFF | TGTGCCAGCGTTAAGCGGGAGGGAAGCTCCTACAATGAGCAGTTCTTC
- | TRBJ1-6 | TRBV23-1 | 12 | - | CASKSPRRLLHF | TGCGCCAGCAAATCCCCCCGGCGGCTACTCCACTTT
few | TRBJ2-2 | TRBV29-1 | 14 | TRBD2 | CSVEIGRGAGELFF | TGCAGCGTTGAAATTGGGAGGGGAGCCGGGGAGCTGTTTTTT
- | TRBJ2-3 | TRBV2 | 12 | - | CASQVITDTQYF | TGTGCCAGCCAAGTTATCACAGATACGCAGTATTTT
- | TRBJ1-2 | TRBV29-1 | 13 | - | CSVTLDWNYGYTF | TGCAGCGTCACCTTGGACTGGAACTATGGCTACACCTTC
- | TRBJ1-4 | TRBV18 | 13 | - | CASSPPGGLKLFF | TGTGCCAGCTCACCTCCGGGAGGTTTAAAACTGTTTTTT
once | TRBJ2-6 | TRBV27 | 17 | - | CASSLKFGVAGANVLTF | TGTGCCAGCAGTTTGAAGTTCGGGGTGGCTGGGGCCAACGTCCTGACTTTC
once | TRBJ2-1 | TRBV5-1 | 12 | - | CASSPEGTEQFF | TGCGCCAGCAGCCCGGAGGGGACAGAGCAGTTCTTC
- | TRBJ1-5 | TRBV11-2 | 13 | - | CASSESSNQPQHF | TGTGCCAGCAGCGAATCAAGTAATCAGCCCCAGCATTTT
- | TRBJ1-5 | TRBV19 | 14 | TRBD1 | CASSLTGTSQPQHF | TGTGCCAGTAGTTTGACAGGGACGTCTCAGCCCCAGCATTTT
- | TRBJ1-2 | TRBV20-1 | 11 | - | CSASGGDGYTF | TGCAGTGCTAGTGGTGGGGATGGCTACACCTTC
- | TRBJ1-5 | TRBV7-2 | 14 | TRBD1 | CASSLTGGHQPQHF | TGTGCCAGCAGCTTGACAGGGGGACACCAGCCCCAGCATTTT
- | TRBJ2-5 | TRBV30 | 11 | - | CAWSVGETQYF | TGTGCCTGGAGTGTAGGGGAGACCCAGTACTTC
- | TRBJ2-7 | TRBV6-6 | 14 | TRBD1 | CASSYVDRVNEQYF | TGTGCCAGCAGCTACGTCGACAGGGTCAACGAGCAGTACTTC
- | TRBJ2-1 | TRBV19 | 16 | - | CASTSVATSSYNEQFF | TGTGCCAGTACCTCGGTAGCGACGAGCTCCTACAATGAGCAGTTCTTC
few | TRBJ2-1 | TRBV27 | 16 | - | CASTDTGYAPQYEQFF | TGTGCCAGCACCGATACAGGGTACGCCCCACAATATGAGCAGTTCTTC
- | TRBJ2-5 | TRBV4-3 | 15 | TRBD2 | CASSQRGGAGETQYF | TGCGCCAGCAGCCAGCGGGGGGGGGCCGGGGAGACCCAGTACTTC
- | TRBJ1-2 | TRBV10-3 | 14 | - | CAISEPRSPYSYTF | TGTGCCATCAGTGAGCCGCGATCACCCTATAGCTACACCTTC
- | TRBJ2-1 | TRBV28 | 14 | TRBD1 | CASSSPTGYNEQFF | TGTGCCAGCAGTTCCCCGACAGGGTACAATGAGCAGTTCTTC
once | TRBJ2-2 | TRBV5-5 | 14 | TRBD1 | CASSSGQGNRELFF | TGTGCCAGCAGCTCGGGACAGGGGAACAGGGAGCTGTTTTTT
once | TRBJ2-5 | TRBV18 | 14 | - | CASSLRGAGETQYF | TGTGCCAGCTCACTCAGGGGAGCGGGGGAGACCCAGTACTTC
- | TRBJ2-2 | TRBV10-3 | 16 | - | CAIPRAGPDHTGELFF | TGTGCCATCCCAAGGGCGGGACCTGATCACACCGGGGAGCTGTTTTTT
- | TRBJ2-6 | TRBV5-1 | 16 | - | CASSLQVNTGANVLTF | TGCGCCAGCAGCTTACAGGTGAATACTGGGGCCAACGTCCTGACTTTC
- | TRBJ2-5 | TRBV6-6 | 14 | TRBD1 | CASSFDRGGETQYF | TGTGCCAGCAGTTTCGACAGGGGAGGAGAGACCCAGTACTTC
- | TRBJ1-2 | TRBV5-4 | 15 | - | CASSPGTESSYGYTF | TGTGCCAGCAGCCCTGGGACGGAAAGTAGCTATGGCTACACCTTC
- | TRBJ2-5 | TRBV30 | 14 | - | CAWSVGSEPETQYF | TGTGCCTGGAGTGTAGGTAGTGAGCCGGAGACCCAGTACTTC
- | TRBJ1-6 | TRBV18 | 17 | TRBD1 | CASSPPGQGASNSPLHF | TGTGCCAGCTCACCACCCGGACAGGGGGCAAGTAATTCACCCCTCCACTTT
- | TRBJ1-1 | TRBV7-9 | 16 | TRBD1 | CASEPNRGGGRTEAFF | TGTGCCAGCGAACCAAACAGGGGAGGAGGGAGAACTGAAGCTTTCTTT
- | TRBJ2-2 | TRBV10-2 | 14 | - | CASKGWGNTGELFF | TGCGCCAGCAAGGGATGGGGGAACACCGGGGAGCTGTTTTTT
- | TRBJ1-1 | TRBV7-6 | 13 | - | CASSLTENTEAFF | TGTGCCAGCAGCTTAACGGAGAACACTGAAGCTTTCTTT
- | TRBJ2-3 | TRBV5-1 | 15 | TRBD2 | CASSSRGEDRDTQYF | TGCGCCAGCAGCTCGCGGGGGGAGGATAGAGATACGCAGTATTTT
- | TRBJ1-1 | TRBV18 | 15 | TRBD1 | CASAPRDREGTEAFF | TGTGCCAGCGCACCCCGGGACAGGGAAGGGACTGAAGCTTTCTTT
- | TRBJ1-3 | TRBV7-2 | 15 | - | CASSLTPSSGNTIYF | TGTGCCAGCAGCTTGACACCGAGCTCTGGAAACACCATATATTTT
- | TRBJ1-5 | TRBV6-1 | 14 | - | CASSEKRGNQPQHF | TGTGCCAGCAGTGAGAAAAGGGGCAATCAGCCCCAGCATTTT
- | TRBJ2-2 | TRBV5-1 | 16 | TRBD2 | CASTDSGGLNTGELFF | TGCGCCAGCACCGATAGCGGGGGGCTTAACACCGGGGAGCTGTTTTTT
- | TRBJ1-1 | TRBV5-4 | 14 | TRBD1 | CASSRGTENTEAFF | TGTGCCAGCAGCCGCGGGACAGAGAACACTGAAGCTTTCTTT
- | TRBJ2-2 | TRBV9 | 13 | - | CASSSRAAGELFF | TGTGCCAGCAGTTCCAGGGCCGCCGGGGAGCTGTTTTTT
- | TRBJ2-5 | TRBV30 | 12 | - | CAWTLTGETQYF | TGTGCCTGGACCCTAACGGGGGAGACCCAGTACTTC
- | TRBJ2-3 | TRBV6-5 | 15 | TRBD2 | CASSYSGRGKDTQYF | TGTGCCAGCAGTTACTCGGGGCGGGGGAAAGATACGCAGTATTTT
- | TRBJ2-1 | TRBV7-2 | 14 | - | CASSLEPLADEQFF | TGTGCCAGCAGCTTAGAACCGTTAGCGGATGAGCAGTTCTTC
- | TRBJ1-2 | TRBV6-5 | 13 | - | CASTGGVYYGYTF | TGTGCCAGCACCGGGGGGGTCTACTATGGCTACACCTTC
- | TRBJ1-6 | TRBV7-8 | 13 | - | CASSLLRNSPLHF | TGTGCCAGCAGCTTGCTTCGAAATTCACCCCTCCACTTT
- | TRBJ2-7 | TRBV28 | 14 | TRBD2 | CASRPSGRSYEQYF | TGTGCCAGCAGACCTAGCGGCCGCTCCTACGAGCAGTACTTC
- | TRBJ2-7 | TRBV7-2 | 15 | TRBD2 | CASSPRLAGAYEQYF | TGTGCCAGCAGCCCCCGACTAGCGGGAGCCTACGAGCAGTACTTC